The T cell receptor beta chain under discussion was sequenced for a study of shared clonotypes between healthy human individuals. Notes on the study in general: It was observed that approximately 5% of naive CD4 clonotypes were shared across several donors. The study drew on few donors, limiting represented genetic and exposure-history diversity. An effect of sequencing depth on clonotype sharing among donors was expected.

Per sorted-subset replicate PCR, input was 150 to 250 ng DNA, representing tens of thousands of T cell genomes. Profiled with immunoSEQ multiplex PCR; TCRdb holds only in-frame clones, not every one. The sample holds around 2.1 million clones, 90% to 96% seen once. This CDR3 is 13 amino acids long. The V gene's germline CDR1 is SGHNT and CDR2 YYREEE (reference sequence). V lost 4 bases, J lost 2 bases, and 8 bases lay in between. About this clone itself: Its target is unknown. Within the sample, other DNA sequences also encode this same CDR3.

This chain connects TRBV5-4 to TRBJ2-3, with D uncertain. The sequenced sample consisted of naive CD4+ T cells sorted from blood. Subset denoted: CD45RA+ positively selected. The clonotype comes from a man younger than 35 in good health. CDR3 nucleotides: TGTGCCAGCAGCCGCGACTCCACAGATACGCAGTATTTT. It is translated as CASSRDSTDTQYF. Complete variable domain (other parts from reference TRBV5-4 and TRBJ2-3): ETGVTQSPTHLIKTRGQQVTLRCSSQSGHNTVSWYQQALGQGPQFIFQYYREEENGRGNFPPRFSGLQFPNYSSELNVNALELDDSALYLCASSRDSTDTQYFGPGTRLTVL.